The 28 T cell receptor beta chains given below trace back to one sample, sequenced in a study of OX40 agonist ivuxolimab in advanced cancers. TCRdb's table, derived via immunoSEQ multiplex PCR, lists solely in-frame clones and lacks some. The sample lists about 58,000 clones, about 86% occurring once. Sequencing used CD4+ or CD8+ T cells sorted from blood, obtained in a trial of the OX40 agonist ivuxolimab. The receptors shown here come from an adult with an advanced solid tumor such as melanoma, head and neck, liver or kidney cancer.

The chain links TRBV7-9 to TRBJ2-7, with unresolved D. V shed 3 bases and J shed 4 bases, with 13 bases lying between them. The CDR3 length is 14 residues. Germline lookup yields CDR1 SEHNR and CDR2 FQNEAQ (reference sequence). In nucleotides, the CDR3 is TGTGCCAGCAGCTTTCGGCACCTTAATTACGAGCAGTACTTC. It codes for CASSFRHLNYEQYF.

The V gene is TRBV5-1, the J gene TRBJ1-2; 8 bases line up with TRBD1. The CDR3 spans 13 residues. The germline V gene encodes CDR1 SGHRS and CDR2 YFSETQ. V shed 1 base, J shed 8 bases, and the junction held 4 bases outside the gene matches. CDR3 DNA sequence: TGCGCCAGCAGCTTGCAGGGGGCGAAGGGCTACACCTTC. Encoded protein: CASSLQGAKGYTF.

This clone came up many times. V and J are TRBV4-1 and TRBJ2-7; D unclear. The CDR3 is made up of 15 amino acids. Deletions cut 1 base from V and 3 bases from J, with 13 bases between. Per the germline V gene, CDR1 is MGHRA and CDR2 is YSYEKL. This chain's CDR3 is CASSQATGTYYEQYF. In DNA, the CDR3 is TGCGCCAGCAGCCAAGCGACGGGCACTTACTACGAGCAGTACTTC.

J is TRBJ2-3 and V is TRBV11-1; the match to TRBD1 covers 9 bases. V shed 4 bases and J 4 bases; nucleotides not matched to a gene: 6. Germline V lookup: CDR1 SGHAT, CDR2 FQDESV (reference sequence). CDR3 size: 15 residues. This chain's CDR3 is CASSSVDRGADTQYF. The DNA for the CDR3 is TGTGCCAGCAGCTCCGTGGACAGGGGCGCAGATACGCAGTATTTT. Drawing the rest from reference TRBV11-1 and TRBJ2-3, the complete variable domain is EAEVAQSPRYKITEKSQAVAFWCDPISGHATLYWYRQILGQGPELLVQFQDESVVDDSQLPKDRFSAERLKGVDSTLKIQPAELGDSAMYLCASSSVDRGADTQYFGPGTRLTVL.

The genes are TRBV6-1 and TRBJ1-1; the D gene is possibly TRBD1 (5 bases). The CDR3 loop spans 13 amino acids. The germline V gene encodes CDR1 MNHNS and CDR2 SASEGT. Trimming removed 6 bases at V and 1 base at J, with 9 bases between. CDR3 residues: CASSPGRNTEAFF. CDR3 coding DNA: TGTGCCAGCAGCCCGGGACGGAACACTGAAGCTTTCTTT.

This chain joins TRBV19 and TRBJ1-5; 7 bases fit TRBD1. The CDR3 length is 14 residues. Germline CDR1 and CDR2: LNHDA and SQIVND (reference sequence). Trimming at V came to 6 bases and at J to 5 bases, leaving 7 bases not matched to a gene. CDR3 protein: CASRRDSSYQPQHF. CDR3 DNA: TGTGCCAGTAGGCGGGACAGTTCCTATCAGCCCCAGCATTTT.

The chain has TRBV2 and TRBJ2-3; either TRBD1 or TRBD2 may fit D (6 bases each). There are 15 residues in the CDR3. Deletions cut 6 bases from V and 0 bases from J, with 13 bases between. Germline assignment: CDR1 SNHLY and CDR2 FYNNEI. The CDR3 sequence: CASRRDKLSTDTQYF. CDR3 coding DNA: TGTGCCAGCAGGCGGGACAAACTCAGCACAGATACGCAGTATTTT.

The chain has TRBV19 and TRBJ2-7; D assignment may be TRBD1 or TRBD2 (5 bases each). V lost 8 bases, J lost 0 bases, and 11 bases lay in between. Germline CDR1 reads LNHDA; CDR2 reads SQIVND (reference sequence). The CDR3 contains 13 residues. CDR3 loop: CASGRGDSYEQYF. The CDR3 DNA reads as TGTGCCAGTGGCCGGGGCGACTCCTACGAGCAGTACTTC. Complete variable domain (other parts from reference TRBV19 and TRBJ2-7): DGGITQSPKYLFRKEGQNVTLSCEQNLNHDAMYWYRQDPGQGLRLIYYSQIVNDFQKGDIAEGYSVSREKKESFPLTVTSAQKNPTAFYLCASGRGDSYEQYFGPGTRLTVT.

The DNA of the CDR3 is TGTGCCAGCAGCGTAGGATTAGCGGGGGGGCCGGGTGAGCAGTTCTTC. Residues: CASSVGLAGGPGEQFF. The chain couples TRBV9 to TRBJ2-1; 11 bases are shared with TRBD2. Losses at the gene ends were 0 bases for V and 9 bases for J; bases not matched to a gene: 8. The CDR3 consists of 16 residues. Germline CDR1 and CDR2: SGDLS and YYNGEE.

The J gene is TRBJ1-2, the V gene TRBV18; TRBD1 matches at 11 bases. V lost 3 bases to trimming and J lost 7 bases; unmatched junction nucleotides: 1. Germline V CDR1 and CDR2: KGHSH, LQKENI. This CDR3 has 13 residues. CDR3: CASSPGTGGGYTF. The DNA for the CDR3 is TGTGCCAGCTCACCCGGGACAGGGGGTGGCTACACCTTC.

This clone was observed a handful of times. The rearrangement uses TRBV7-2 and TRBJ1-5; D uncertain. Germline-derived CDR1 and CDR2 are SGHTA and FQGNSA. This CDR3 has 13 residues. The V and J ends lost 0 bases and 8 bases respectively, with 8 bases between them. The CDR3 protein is CASSLASPKPQHF. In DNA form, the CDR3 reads TGTGCCAGCAGCTTAGCAAGCCCGAAGCCCCAGCATTTT.

The CDR3 region is CASSLGARALSGANVLTF. In nucleotides, the CDR3 is TGCGCCAGCAGCTTGGGGGCCAGGGCCCTCTCTGGGGCCAACGTCCTGACTTTC. This chain uses TRBV5-1 with TRBJ2-6; perhaps TRBD1 as D (5 bases). The CDR3 spans 18 residues. CDR1 is SGHRS, CDR2 YFSETQ, per germline. Deletions cut 0 bases from V and 0 bases from J, with 13 bases between.

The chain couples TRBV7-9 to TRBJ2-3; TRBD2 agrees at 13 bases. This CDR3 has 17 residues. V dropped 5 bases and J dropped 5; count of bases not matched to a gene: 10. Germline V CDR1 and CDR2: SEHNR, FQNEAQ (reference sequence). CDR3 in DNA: TGTGCCAGCAGCCTCGGACTAGCGGGGGCCAAAATAGATACGCAGTATTTT. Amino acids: CASSLGLAGAKIDTQYF.

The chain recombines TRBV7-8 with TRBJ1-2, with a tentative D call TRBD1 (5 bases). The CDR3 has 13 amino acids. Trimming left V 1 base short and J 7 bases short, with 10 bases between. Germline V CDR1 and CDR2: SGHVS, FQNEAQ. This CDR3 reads CASSLVGVGGYTF. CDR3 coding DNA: TGTGCCAGCAGCTTAGTGGGGGTGGGTGGCTACACCTTC.

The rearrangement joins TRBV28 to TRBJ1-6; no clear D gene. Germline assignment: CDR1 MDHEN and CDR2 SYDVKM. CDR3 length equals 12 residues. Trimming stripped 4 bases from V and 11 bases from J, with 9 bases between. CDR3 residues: CASSSTFAPLHF. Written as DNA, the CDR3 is TGTGCCAGCAGTTCCACCTTCGCACCCCTCCACTTT.

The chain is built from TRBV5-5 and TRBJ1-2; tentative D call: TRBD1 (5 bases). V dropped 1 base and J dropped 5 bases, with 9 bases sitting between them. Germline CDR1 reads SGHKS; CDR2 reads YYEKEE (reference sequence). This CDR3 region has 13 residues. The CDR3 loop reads CASSLSGGYGYTF. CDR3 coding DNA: TGTGCCAGCAGCTTGTCGGGGGGATATGGCTACACCTTC.

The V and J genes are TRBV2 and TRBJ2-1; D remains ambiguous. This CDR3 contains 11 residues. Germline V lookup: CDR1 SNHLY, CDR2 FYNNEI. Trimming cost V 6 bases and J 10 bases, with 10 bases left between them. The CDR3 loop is CASSPIQEQFF. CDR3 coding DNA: TGTGCCAGCAGCCCTATCCAGGAGCAGTTCTTC.

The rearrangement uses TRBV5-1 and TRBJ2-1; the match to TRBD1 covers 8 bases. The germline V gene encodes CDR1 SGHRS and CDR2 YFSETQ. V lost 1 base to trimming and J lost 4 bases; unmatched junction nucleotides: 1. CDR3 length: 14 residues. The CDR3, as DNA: TGCGCCAGCAGCTTGCGACAGGGGTACAATGAGCAGTTCTTC. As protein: CASSLRQGYNEQFF.

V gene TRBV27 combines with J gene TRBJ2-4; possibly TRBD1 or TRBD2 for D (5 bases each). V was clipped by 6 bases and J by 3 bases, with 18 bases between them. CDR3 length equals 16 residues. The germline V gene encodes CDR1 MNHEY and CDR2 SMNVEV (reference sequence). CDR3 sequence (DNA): TGTGCCAGCAGCCGGGACCTCCCTTGGGGCAAAAACATTCAGTACTTC. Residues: CASSRDLPWGKNIQYF.

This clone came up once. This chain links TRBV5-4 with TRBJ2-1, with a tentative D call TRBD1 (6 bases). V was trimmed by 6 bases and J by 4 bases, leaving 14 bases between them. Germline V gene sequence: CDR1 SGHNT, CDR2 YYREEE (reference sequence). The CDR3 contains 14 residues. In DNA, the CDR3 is TGTGCCAGCACCCCCCCGCAGGGGTACAATGAGCAGTTCTTC. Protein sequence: CASTPPQGYNEQFF.

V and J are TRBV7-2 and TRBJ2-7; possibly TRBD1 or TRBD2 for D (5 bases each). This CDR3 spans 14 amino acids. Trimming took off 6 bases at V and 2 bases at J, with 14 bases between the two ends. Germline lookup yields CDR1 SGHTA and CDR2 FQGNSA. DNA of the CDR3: TGTGCCAGCAGTACGAATCGGGACGCCTACGAGCAGTACTTC. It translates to CASSTNRDAYEQYF. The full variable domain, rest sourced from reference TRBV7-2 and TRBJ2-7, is GAGVSQSPSNKVTEKGKDVELRCDPISGHTALYWYRQSLGQGLEFLIYFQGNSAPDKSGLPSDRFSAERTGGSVSTLTIQRTQQEDSAVYLCASSTNRDAYEQYFGPGTRLTVT.

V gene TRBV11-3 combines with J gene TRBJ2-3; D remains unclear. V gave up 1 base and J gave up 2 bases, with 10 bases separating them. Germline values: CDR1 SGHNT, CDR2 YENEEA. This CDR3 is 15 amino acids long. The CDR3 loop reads CASSLGGGSTDTQYF. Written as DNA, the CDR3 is TGTGCCAGCAGCTTAGGGGGTGGGTCCACAGATACGCAGTATTTT.

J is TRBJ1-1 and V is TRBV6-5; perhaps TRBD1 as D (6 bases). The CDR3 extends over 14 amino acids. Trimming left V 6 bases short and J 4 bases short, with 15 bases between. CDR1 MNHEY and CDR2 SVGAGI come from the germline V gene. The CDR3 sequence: CASRAAGARTEAFF. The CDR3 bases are TGTGCCAGCAGGGCGGCAGGGGCGCGCACTGAAGCTTTCTTT.

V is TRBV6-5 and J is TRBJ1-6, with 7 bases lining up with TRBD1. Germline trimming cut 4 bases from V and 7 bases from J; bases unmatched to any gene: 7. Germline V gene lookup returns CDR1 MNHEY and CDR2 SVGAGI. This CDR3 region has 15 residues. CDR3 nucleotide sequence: TGTGCCAGCAGTTCTGACAGGGATTGGAATTCACCCCTCCACTTT. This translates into CASSSDRDWNSPLHF.

This CDR3 reads CASSLGDRKRGGDNEQFF. CDR3 DNA: TGTGCCAGCAGCCTAGGGGACCGGAAGCGGGGGGGTGACAATGAGCAGTTCTTC. The chain combines TRBV7-7 with TRBJ2-1; 10 nucleotides align to TRBD2. Losses at the gene ends were 5 bases for V and 5 bases for J; bases not matched to a gene: 15. This CDR3 spans 18 amino acids. In germline, CDR1 is SSHAT, CDR2 FNYEAQ (reference sequence). Supplemented by reference TRBV7-7 and TRBJ2-1, the full variable domain reads GAGVSQSPRYKVTKRGQDVTLRCDPISSHATLYWYQQALGQGPEFLTYFNYEAQPDKSGLPSDRFSAERPEGSISTLTIQRTEQRDSAMYRCASSLGDRKRGGDNEQFFGPGTRLTVL.

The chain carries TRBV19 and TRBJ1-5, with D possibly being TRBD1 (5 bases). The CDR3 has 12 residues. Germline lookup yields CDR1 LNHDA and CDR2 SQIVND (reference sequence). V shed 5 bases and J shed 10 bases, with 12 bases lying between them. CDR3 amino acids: CASSVGGRPQHF. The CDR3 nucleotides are TGTGCCAGTAGTGTGGGGGGTCGACCCCAGCATTTT.

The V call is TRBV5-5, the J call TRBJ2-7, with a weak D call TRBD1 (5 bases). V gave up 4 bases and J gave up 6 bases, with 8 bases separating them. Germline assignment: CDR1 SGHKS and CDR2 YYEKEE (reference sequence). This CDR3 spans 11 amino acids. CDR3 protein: CASSGTGEQYF. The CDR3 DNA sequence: TGTGCCAGCAGCGGAACAGGCGAGCAGTACTTC.

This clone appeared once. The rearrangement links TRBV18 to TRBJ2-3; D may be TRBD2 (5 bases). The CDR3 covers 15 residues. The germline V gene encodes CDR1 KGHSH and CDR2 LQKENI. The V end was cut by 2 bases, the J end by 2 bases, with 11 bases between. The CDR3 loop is CASSPDGLNTDTQYF. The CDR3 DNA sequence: TGTGCCAGCTCACCAGATGGACTTAACACAGATACGCAGTATTTT.